What follows are 4 T cell receptor beta chains derived from one specimen sequenced in a study of CD8+ T cells in alopecia areata. Cells from pooled cutaneous lymph nodes were sorted by CD4, CD8alpha, NKG2D, NKG2ACE and other markers. Isolated RNA was reverse transcribed into cDNA used as the sequencing template. The data were produced by immunoSEQ multiplex PCR, yet TCRdb's version contains in-frame clones alone and is incomplete. Singletons are absent from the sample, which has about 270,000 clones. Sequences were obtained from CD4+ T cells sorted from a lymph node. The receptors here all came from a C3H/HeJ mouse with alopecia areata. Strain haplotype at MHC: H2-k.

This clone was seen a few times. The genes are named according to mouse. The read stops 3 residues short of the end of the CDR3; the missing end is completed from the germline J gene. V usage is TRBV19 and J usage is TRBJ1-6, with D hard to call. TRBJ1-6 is assigned to the ORF class and has an uncertain function. The germline gives CDR1 FNHDT, CDR2 SITEND (reference sequence). Trimming took 2 bases from V and 5 from J, leaving 5 bases between them. The CDR3 contains 13 residues. CDR3 residues: CASSIQHNSPLYF. The DNA read from the CDR3 is TGTGCCAGCAGTATCCAGCATAATTCGCCC.

This clone was recorded a few times. Genes and germline come from the mouse. Read coverage stops 4 residues before the CDR3 terminus; the germline J gene supplies the remainder. The genes are TRBV3 and TRBJ2-2, with TRBD2 matching over 13 bases. Per germline, CDR1 SNHLY and CDR2 FYNGKV (reference sequence). This CDR3 has 15 amino acids. Partial CDR3 DNA: TGTGCCAGCAGCTACCGGGACTGGGGGGGCGGG. Its translation: CASSYRDWGGG. The entire CDR3 protein reads CASSYRDWGGGQLYF.

Only a few counts were recorded for this clone. A much larger clone lies a single base off, so this may be a read error. All gene names here are mouse names. The read comes to an end 4 residues before the CDR3 does, leaving the germline J gene to fill in the end. This CDR3 is also generated by other DNA sequences in the sample. The chain couples TRBV19 to TRBJ2-3; a weak D match, TRBD1 (6 bases). Trimming took off 4 bases at V and 0 bases at J, with 12 bases between the two ends. From germline, CDR1 is FNHDT and CDR2 SITEND (reference sequence). The CDR3 extends over 15 amino acids. CDR3 DNA, as far as it was read: TGTGCCAGCAGTCCGGGGACAACTAGTGCAGAA. Protein sequence: CASSPGTTSAE. The whole CDR3 is CASSPGTTSAETLYF.

Concerning this clone: The gene symbols are mouse symbols. The sequence runs out 4 residues before the end of the CDR3; the remainder is reconstructed from the germline J gene. J is TRBJ2-7 and V is TRBV19, with D tentatively TRBD1 (6 bases). The length of the CDR3 is 14 residues. The germline CDR1 and CDR2 sequences are FNHDT and SITEND (reference sequence). The part of the CDR3 DNA that was read is TGTGCCAGCAGTATACCAGGGGAGATCGAT. Translation: CASSIPGEID. The full CDR3 is CASSIPGEIDEQYF.